This TCR beta chain was obtained from a study of blood T cell repertoires in COVID-19. As for the study in general: The United States, Italy and Spain were the sources of the acute and convalescent COVID-19 samples. The cDNA or gDNA used as material had been derived from T cells, B-cell-depleted T cells, or PBMCs.

Per the authors' pipeline: Amplified reference gene primers provided the basis for estimating nucleated cell counts. Sequencing was performed with immunoSEQ multiplex PCR; in TCRdb, only in-frame clones are kept and a portion is missing. V and J calls and clone size are copied from that table; D and trimming were computed from the DNA. The sample carries some 150,000 clones, roughly 80% recorded once. The CDR3 covers 13 residues. Trimming took off 2 bases at V and 6 bases at J, with 8 bases between the two ends. Sequenced material: peripheral blood. The chain is built from TRBV12-3 or TRBV12-4 and TRBJ2-1; D is possibly TRBD1 (6 bases). This TCR was recovered from a man in his fifties or sixties with acute or convalescent COVID-19. CDR3 loop: CASSLHRANEQFF. The CDR3 coding sequence is TGTGCCAGCAGTTTACACAGGGCCAATGAGCAGTTCTTC.